Included here is one T cell receptor (beta chain) sequence, with context. The CDR3 consists of 15 residues. Trimming left V 4 bases short and J 1 base short, with 11 bases between. Germline CDR1 and CDR2: SGHAT and FQNNGV. This record belongs to a study of yellow fever vaccine responses in identical twins. MiXCR was run by TCRdb on the RT-PCR reads, yielding one entry per CDR3 protein. The sample has 14,000 or so distinct CDR3 sequences; 84% are singletons. The V gene is TRBV11-2, the J gene TRBJ2-1, with D tentatively TRBD1 (6 bases). Source: T cells from blood (PBMCs), unsorted or a sorted subset (not recorded which), taken before or after yellow fever vaccination (not recorded which). This TCR was recovered from a woman younger than 30 who received the yellow fever vaccine. CDR3 DNA: TGTGCCAGCAGCTCTGCAGGGGAATCCTACAATGAGCAGTTCTTC. This translates into CASSSAGESYNEQFF. Drawing the rest from reference TRBV11-2 and TRBJ2-1, the complete variable domain is EAGVAQSPRYKIIEKRQSVAFWCNPISGHATLYWYQQILGQGPKLLIQFQNNGVVDDSQLPKDRFSAERLKGVDSTLKIQPAKLEDSAVYLCASSSAGESYNEQFFGPGTRLTVL.